Sequencing of this T cell receptor beta chain was carried out in a study of shared clonotypes between healthy human individuals. Selected positively for CCR7 and CD45RO-negative, naive CD8 cells excluded terminally differentiated effector memory CD45RA+ cells. Only Caucasian adults living in Nashville, Tennessee served as donors. CDR1 and CDR2 (germline): LGHNT, FRNRAP. V lost 8 bases and J 5 bases, leaving 19 bases between the germline ends. CDR3 length: 14 residues. For every subset, genomic DNA was evenly distributed across several immunoSEQ plates. Per the authors' pipeline: Filtering of immunoSEQ junctional sequences could not match full-length read filtering. Data came from immunoSEQ multiplex PCR; TCRdb stores just in-frame clones and leaves some out. V and J calls and clone size are those listed in that table; D and trimming were worked out from the DNA. The sample carries hundreds of thousands of clones, 95% to 98% recorded once.

The rearrangement uses TRBV12-5 and TRBJ2-7; D is possibly TRBD1 (6 bases). The receptor's source is a man aged 25-40 years in good health. The sample comprised naive CD8+ T cells sorted from blood. In nucleotides, the CDR3 is TGTGCTAGTAGTTCTACCTCAACAGGGAACGAGCAGTACTTC. It specifies CASSSTSTGNEQYF.